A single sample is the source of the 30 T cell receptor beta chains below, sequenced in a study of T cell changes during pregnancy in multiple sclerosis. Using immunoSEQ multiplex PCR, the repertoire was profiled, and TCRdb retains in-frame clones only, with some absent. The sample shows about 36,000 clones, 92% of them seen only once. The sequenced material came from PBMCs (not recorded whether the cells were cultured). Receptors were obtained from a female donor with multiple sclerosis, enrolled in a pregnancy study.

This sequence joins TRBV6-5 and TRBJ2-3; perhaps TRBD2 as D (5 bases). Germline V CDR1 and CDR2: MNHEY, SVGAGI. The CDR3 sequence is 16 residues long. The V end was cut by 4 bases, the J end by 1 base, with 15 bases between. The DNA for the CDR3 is TGTGCCAGCAGTTTTCTCCCAGGACTTGGCACAGATACGCAGTATTTT. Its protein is CASSFLPGLGTDTQYF.

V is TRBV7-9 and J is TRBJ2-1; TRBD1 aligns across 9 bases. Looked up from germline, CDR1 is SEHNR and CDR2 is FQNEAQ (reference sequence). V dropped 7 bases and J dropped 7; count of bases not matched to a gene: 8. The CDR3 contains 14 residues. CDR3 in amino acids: CASKPRTGENEQFF. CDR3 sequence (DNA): TGTGCCAGCAAACCTAGGACAGGGGAGAATGAGCAGTTCTTC.

The CDR3 protein is CASSQDGTGASYEQYF. In DNA form, the CDR3 reads TGCGCCAGCAGCCAAGACGGGACAGGGGCCTCCTACGAGCAGTACTTC. The genes are TRBV4-1 and TRBJ2-7, with 10 bases identical to TRBD1. Germline CDR1 reads MGHRA; CDR2 reads YSYEKL. The V gene end was trimmed by 0 bases and the J gene end by 0 bases; junction bases not matched to a gene: 2. The CDR3 runs to 16 residues.

This chain's CDR3 is CASSGSTGELFF. The CDR3 DNA sequence: TGTGCTAGTAGCGGGAGTACCGGGGAGCTGTTTTTT. The chain links TRBV6-6 to TRBJ2-2; 9 bases align to TRBD2. The V gene's germline CDR1 is MNHNY and CDR2 SVGAGI (reference sequence). The CDR3 is 12 amino acids.

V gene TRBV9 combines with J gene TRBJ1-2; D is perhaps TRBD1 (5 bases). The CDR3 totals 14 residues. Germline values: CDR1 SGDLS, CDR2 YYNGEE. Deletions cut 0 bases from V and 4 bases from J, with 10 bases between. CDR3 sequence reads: CASSVAGLTYGYTF. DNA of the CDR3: TGTGCCAGCAGCGTAGCAGGGCTGACCTATGGCTACACCTTC. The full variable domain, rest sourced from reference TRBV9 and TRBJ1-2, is DSGVTQTPKHLITATGQRVTLRCSPRSGDLSVYWYQQSLDQGLQFLIQYYNGEERAKGNILERFSAQQFPDLHSELNLSSLELGDSALYFCASSVAGLTYGYTFGSGTRLTVV.

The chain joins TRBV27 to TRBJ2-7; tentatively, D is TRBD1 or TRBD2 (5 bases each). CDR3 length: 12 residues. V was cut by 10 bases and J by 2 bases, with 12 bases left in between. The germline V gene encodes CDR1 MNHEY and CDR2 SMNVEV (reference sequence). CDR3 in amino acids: CATRDPAYEQYF. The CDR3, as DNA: TGTGCCACCCGGGACCCCGCCTACGAGCAGTACTTC.

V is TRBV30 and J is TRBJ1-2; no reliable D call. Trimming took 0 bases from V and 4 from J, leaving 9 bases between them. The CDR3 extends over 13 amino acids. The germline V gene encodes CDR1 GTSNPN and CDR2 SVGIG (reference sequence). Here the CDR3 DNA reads TGTGCCTGGAGTGTAAGGGCATCCTATGGCTACACCTTC. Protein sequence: CAWSVRASYGYTF. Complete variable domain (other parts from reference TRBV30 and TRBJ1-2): SQTIHQWPATLVQPVGSPLSLECTVEGTSNPNLYWYRQAAGRGLQLLFYSVGIGQISSEVPQNLSASRPQDRQFILSSKKLLLSDSGFYLCAWSVRASYGYTFGSGTRLTVV.

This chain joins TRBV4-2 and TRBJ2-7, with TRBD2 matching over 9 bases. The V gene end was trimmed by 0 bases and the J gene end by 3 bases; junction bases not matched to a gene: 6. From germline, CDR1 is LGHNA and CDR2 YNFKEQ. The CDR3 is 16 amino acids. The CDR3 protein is CASSQDRGSGGYEQYF. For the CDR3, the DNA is TGTGCCAGCAGCCAAGATAGGGGTAGCGGGGGCTACGAGCAGTACTTC.

As DNA, the CDR3 is TGTGCCAGCAGTTTACTCGGGACAGTTTATCTAGGGCCTGGAAACACCATATATTTT. It yields the protein CASSLLGTVYLGPGNTIYF. The chain carries TRBV28 and TRBJ1-3, with 7 bases aligning to TRBD1. After removal of 2 bases from V and 2 bases from J, the junction contained 15 bases not matched to a gene. The CDR3 is 19 residues long. CDR1 is MDHEN, CDR2 SYDVKM, per germline.

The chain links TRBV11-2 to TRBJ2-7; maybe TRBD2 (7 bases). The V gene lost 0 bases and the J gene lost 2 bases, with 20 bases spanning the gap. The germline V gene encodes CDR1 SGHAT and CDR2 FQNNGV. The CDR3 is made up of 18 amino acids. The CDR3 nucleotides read TGTGCCAGCAGCTTAGAGTTATTAGGGGGGGCGAGGACCTACGAGCAGTACTTC. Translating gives CASSLELLGGARTYEQYF.

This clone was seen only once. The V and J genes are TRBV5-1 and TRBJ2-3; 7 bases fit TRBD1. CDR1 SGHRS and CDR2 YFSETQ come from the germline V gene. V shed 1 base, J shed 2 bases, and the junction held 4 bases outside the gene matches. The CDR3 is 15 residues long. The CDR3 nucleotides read TGCGCCAGCAGCTTGATGGGGACAGTCACAGATACGCAGTATTTT. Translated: CASSLMGTVTDTQYF.

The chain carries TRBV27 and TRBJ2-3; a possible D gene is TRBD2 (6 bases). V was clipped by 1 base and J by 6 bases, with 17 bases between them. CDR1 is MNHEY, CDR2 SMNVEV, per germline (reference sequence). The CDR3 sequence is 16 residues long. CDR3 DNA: TGTGCCAGCAGTTTATTAGAGGACGTTGGGAGGGATACGCAGTATTTT. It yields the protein CASSLLEDVGRDTQYF.

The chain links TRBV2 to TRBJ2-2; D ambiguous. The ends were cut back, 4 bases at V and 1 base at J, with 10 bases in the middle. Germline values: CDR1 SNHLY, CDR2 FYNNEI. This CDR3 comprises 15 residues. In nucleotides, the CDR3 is TGTGCCAGCAGTGTCCGGACCGGGAACACCGGGGAGCTGTTTTTT. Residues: CASSVRTGNTGELFF. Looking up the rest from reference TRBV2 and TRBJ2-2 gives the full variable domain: EPEVTQTPSHQVTQMGQEVILRCVPISNHLYFYWYRQILGQKVEFLVSFYNNEISEKSEIFDDQFSVERPDGSNFTLKIRSTKLEDSAMYFCASSVRTGNTGELFFGEGSRLTVL.

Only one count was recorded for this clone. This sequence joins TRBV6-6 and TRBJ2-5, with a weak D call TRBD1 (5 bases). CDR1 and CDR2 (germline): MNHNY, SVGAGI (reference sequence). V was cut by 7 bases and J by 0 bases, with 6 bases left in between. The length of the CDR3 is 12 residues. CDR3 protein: CASKGYQETQYF. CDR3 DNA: TGTGCCAGCAAGGGGTACCAAGAGACCCAGTACTTC.

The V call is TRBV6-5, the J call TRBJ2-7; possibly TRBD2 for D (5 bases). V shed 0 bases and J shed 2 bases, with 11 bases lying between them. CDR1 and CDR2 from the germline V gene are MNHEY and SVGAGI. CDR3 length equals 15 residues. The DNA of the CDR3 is TGTGCCAGCAGTTACTCGGCGGGTCAACCCTACGAGCAGTACTTC. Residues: CASSYSAGQPYEQYF.

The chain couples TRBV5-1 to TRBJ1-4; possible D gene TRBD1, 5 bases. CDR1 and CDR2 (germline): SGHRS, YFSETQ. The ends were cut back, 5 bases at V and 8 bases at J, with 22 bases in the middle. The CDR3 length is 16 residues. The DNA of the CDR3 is TGCGCCAGCAGATCGTTAGACGGAGGGGTAGGGGAAAAACTGTTTTTT. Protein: CASRSLDGGVGEKLFF.

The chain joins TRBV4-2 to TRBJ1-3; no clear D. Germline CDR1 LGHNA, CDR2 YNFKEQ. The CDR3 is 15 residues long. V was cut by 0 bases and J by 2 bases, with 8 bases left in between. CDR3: CASSQDKDAGNTIYF. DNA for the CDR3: TGTGCCAGCAGCCAAGACAAGGATGCTGGAAACACCATATATTTT.

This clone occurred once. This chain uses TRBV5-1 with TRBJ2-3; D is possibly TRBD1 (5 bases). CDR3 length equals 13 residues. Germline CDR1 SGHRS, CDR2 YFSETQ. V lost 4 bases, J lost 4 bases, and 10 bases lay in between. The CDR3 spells CASSIGQSDTQYF. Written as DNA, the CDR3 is TGCGCCAGCAGCATTGGACAATCAGATACGCAGTATTTT. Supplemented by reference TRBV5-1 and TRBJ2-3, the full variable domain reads KAGVTQTPRYLIKTRGQQVTLSCSPISGHRSVSWYQQTPGQGLQFLFEYFSETQRNKGNFPGRFSGRQFSNSRSEMNVSTLELGDSALYLCASSIGQSDTQYFGPGTRLTVL.

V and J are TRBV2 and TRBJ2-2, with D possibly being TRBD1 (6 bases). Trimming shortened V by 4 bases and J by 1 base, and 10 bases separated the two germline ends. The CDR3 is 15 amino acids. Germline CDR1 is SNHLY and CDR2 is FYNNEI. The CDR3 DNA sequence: TGTGCCAGCAGTGTAAGGGGGTTGAACACCGGGGAGCTGTTTTTT. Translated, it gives CASSVRGLNTGELFF. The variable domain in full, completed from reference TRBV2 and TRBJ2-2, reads EPEVTQTPSHQVTQMGQEVILRCVPISNHLYFYWYRQILGQKVEFLVSFYNNEISEKSEIFDDQFSVERPDGSNFTLKIRSTKLEDSAMYFCASSVRGLNTGELFFGEGSRLTVL.

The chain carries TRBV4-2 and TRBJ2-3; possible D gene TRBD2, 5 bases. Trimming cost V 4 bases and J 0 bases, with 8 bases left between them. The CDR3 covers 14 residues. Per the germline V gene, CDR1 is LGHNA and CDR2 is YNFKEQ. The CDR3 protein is CASSLRGSTDTQYF. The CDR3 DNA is TGTGCCAGCAGCCTTCGGGGTAGCACAGATACGCAGTATTTT.

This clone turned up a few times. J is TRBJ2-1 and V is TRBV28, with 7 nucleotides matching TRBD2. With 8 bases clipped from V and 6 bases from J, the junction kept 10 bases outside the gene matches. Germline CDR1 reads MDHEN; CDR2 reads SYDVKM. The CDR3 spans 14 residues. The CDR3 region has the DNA TGTGCCAGCCTTACCTCGGGGGGAGGCAATGAGCAGTTCTTC. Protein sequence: CASLTSGGGNEQFF.

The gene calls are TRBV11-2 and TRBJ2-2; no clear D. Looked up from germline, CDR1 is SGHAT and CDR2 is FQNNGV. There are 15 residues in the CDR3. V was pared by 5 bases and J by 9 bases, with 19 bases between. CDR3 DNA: TGTGCCAGCAGCCCAACCCCGGGCCCCCTCCGGGAGCTGTTTTTT. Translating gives CASSPTPGPLRELFF.

In nucleotides, the CDR3 is TGCGCCAGCAGTTTGACTAGCGGGAGTAAGGCAGATACGCAGTATTTT. It translates to CASSLTSGSKADTQYF. This chain connects TRBV5-1 to TRBJ2-3, with 12 bases matching TRBD2. J was trimmed by 4 bases and V by 5 bases; bases with no gene match: 8. Germline-derived CDR1 and CDR2 are SGHRS and YFSETQ. This CDR3 is built from 16 residues.

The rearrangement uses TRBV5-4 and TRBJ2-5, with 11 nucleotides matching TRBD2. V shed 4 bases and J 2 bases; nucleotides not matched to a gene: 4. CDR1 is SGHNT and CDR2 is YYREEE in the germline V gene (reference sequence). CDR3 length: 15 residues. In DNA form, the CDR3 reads TGTGCCAGCAGCGGAAGGACTAGCGGGCAAGAGACCCAGTACTTC. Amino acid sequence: CASSGRTSGQETQYF.

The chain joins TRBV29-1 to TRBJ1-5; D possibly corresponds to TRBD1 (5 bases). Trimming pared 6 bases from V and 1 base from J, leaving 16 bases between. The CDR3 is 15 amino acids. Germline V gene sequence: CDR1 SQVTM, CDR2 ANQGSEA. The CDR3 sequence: CSVAEDTSSNQPQHF. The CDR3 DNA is TGCAGCGTCGCAGAGGACACTTCGAGCAATCAGCCCCAGCATTTT.

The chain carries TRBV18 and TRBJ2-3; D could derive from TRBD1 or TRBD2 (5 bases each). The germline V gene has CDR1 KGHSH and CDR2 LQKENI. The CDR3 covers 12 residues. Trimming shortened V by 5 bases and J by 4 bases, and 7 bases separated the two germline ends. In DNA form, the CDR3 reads TGTGCCAGCTCAGGGGGAGCAGATACGCAGTATTTT. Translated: CASSGGADTQYF.

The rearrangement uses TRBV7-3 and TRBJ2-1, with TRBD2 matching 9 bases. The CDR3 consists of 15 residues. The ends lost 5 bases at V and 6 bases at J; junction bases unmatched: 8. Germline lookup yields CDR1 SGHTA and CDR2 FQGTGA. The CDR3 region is CASSSSGSRGNEQFF. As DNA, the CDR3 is TGTGCCAGCAGCAGTAGCGGGAGTCGGGGCAATGAGCAGTTCTTC.

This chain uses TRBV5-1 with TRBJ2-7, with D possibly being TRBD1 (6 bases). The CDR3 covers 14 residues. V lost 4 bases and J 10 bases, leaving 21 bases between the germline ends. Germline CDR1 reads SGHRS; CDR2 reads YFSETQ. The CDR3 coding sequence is TGCGCCAGCAGCCCCCTACAGGGAGAAAGGGCCCAGTACTTC. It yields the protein CASSPLQGERAQYF. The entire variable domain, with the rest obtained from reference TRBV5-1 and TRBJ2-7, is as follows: KAGVTQTPRYLIKTRGQQVTLSCSPISGHRSVSWYQQTPGQGLQFLFEYFSETQRNKGNFPGRFSGRQFSNSRSEMNVSTLELGDSALYLCASSPLQGERAQYFGPGTRLTVT.

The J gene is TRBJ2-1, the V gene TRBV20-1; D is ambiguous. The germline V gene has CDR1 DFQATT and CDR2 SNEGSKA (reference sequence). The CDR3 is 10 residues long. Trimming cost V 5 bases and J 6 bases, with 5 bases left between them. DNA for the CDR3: TGCAGTGCTGGGCCCAATGAGCAGTTCTTC. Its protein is CSAGPNEQFF.

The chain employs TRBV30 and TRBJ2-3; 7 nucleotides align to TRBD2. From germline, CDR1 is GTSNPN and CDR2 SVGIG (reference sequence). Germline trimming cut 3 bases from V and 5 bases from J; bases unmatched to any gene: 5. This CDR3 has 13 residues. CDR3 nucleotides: TGTGCCTGGAGAGTGGGGGGGAGAGATACGCAGTATTTT. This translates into CAWRVGGRDTQYF.